This T cell receptor beta chain appears in the sequencing data of a study of OX40 agonist ivuxolimab in advanced cancers. Repertoires were generated with immunoSEQ multiplex PCR, while TCRdb's copy carries only in-frame clones and drops some. The sample lists some 72,000 clones, 84% occurring once. Trimming left V 1 base short and J 8 bases short, with 11 bases between. The germline V gene encodes CDR1 LGHNA and CDR2 YNFKEQ. This CDR3 region has 13 residues. Study-wide points: At doses 0.1 to 3.0 mg/kg, CD4+ and CD8+ clones expanded. Averaged across samples, CD8+ T cells carried more expanded clones than CD4+ did.

In this sample, this clone is medium-sized (0.01 to 0.1%). Its antigen is as yet unknown. This TCR was recovered from an adult with an advanced solid tumor such as melanoma, head and neck, liver or kidney cancer. The specimen comprised CD4+ or CD8+ T cells sorted from blood, sampled in a trial of the OX40 agonist ivuxolimab. V usage is TRBV4-2 and J usage is TRBJ1-2; maybe TRBD1 (5 bases). The CDR3 region is CASSQGGRDGYTF. The CDR3 DNA is TGTGCCAGCAGCCAAGGGGGGAGGGACGGCTACACCTTC.